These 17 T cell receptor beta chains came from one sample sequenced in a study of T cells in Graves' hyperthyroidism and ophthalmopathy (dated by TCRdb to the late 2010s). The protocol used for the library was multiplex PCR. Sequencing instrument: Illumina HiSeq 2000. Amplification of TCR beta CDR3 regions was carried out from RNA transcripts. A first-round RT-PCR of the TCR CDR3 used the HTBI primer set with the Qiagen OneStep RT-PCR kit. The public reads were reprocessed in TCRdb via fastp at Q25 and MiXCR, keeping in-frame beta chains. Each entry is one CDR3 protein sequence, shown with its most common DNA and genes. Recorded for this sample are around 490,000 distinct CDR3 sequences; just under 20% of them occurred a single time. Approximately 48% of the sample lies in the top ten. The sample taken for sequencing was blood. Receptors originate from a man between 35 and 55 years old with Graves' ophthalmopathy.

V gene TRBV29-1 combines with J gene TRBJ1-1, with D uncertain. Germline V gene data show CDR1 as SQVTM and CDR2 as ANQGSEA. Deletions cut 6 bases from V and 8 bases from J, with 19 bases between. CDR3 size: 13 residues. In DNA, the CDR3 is TGCAGCGTCGCCACTACCCTTAGAGAGGAAGCTTTCTTT. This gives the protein CSVATTLREEAFF.

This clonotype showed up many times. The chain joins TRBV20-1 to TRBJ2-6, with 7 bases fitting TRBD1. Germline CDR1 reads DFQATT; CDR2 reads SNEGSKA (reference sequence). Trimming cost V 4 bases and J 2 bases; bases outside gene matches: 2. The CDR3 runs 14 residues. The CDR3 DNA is TGCAGTGCTAATCAGGGGGCTGGGGCCAACGTCCTGACTTTC. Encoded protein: CSANQGAGANVLTF.

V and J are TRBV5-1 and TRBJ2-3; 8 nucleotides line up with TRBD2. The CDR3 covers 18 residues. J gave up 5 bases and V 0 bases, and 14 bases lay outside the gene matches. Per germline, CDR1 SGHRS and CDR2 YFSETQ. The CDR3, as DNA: TGCGCCAGCAGCTTGGCCATTTTTTCGGGGGGGCGCGGAGATACGCAGTATTTT. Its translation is CASSLAIFSGGRGDTQYF.

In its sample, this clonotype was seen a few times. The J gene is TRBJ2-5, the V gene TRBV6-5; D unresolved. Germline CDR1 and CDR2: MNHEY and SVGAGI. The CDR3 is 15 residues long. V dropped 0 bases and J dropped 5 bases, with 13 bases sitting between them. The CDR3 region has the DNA TGTGCCAGCAGTTACTCGAGACTTATTGTGGAGACCCAGTACTTC. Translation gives CASSYSRLIVETQYF.

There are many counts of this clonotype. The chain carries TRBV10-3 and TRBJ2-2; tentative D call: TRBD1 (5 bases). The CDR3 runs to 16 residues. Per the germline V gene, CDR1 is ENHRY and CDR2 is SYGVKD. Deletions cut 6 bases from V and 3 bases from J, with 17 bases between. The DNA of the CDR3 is TGTGCCATCAGGAAGGGGTGGGAAAGTGACACCGGGGAGCTGTTTTTT. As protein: CAIRKGWESDTGELFF.

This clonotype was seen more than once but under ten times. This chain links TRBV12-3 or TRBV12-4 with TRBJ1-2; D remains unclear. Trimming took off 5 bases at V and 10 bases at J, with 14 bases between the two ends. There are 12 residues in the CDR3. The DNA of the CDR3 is TGTGCCAGCAGTCCCCGATCGGTCCCCTACACCTTC. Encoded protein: CASSPRSVPYTF.

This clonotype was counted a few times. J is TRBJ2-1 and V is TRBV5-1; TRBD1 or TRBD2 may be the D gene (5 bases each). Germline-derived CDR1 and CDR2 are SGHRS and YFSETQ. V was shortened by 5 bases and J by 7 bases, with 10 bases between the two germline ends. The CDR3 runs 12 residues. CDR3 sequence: CASSRGENEQFF. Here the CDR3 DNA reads TGCGCCAGCAGTCGAGGGGAAAATGAGCAGTTCTTC.

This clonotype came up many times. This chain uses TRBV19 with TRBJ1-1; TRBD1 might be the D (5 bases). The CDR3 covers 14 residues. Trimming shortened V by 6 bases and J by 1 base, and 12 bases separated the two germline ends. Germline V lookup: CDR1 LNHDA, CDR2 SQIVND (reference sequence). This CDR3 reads CASRFTGKNTEAFF. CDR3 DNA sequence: TGTGCCAGTAGATTTACAGGAAAGAACACTGAAGCTTTCTTT.

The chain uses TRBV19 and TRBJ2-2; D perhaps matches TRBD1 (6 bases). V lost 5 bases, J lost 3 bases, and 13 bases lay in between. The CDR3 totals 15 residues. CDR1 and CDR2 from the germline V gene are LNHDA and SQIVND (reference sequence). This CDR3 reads CASSWDNHYTGELFF. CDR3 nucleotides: TGTGCCAGTAGTTGGGACAATCACTACACCGGGGAGCTGTTTTTT.

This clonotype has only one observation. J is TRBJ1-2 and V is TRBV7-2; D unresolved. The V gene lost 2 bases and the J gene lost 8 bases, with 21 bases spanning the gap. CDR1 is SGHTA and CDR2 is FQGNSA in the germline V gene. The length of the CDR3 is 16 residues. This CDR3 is CASSLSGLRQGRGYTF. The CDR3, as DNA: TGTGCCAGCAGCTTATCCGGGCTAAGACAAGGTCGCGGCTACACCTTC.

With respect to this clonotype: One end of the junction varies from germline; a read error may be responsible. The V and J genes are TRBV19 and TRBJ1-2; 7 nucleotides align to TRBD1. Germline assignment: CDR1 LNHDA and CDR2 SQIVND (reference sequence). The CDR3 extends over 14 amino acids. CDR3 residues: CASSIAGTVYGHTF. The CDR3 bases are TGTGCCAGTAGTATCGCGGGGACAGTCTATGGCCACACCTTC.

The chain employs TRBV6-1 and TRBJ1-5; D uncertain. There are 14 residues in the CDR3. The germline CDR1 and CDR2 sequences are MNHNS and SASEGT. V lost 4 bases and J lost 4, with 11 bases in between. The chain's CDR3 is CASSAREVNQPQHF. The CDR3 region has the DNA TGTGCCAGCAGTGCTAGGGAAGTAAATCAGCCCCAGCATTTT.

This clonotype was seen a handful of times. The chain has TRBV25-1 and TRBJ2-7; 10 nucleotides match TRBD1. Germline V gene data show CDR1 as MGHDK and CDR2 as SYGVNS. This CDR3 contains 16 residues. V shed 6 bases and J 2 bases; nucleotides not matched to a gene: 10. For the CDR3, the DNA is TGTGCCAGCAGGGGACACCGGGACAGGGGTGCCTACGAGCAGTACTTC. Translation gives CASRGHRDRGAYEQYF.

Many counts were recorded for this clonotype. CDR3 bases: TGTGCCAGCAGCTTAACGGGAGGGGGAGGCACTGAAGCTTTCTTT. This translates into CASSLTGGGGTEAFF. The chain has TRBV7-3 and TRBJ1-1; TRBD1 is a possible D gene (6 bases). V dropped 0 bases and J dropped 4 bases, with 12 bases sitting between them. This CDR3 spans 15 amino acids. The V gene's germline CDR1 is SGHTA and CDR2 FQGTGA.

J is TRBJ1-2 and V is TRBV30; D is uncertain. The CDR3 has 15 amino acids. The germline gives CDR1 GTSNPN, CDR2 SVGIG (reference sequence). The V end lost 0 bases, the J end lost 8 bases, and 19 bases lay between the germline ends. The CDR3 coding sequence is TGTGCCTGGAGTGTATTTCATTCCCTACTATTAGGCTACACCTTC. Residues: CAWSVFHSLLLGYTF.

The CDR3 loop reads CASSPPGGPHYGYTF. The CDR3 coding sequence is TGTGCCAGCTCACCCCCGGGGGGGCCGCACTATGGCTACACCTTC. The genes are TRBV18 and TRBJ1-2; TRBD1 might be the D (6 bases). Trimming took 3 bases from V and 3 from J, leaving 14 bases between them. The CDR3 length is 15 residues. CDR1 is KGHSH, CDR2 LQKENI, per germline.

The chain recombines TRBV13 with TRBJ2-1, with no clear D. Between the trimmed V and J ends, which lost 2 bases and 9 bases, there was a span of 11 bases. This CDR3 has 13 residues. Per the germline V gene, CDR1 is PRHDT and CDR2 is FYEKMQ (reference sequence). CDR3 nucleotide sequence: TGTGCCAGCAGCTTAAGACCTCTTGGTGAGCAGTTCTTC. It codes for CASSLRPLGEQFF.